The 13 T cell receptor beta chains given below trace back to one sample, sequenced in a study of chemoradiotherapy in HPV16-positive cancers. Libraries were prepared by immunoSEQ multiplex PCR; TCRdb keeps only in-frame clonotypes and omits some of them. This sample carries approximately 12,000 clones, roughly 80% of them seen once, and the ten largest clones take around 0.91%. The biological material was taken from a patient who underwent chemoradiotherapy. The origin of the receptors is a human donor with HPV-associated anogenital cancer.

The chain recombines TRBV6-5 with TRBJ2-7, with D uncertain. Germline lookup yields CDR1 MNHEY and CDR2 SVGAGI. V gave up 8 bases and J gave up 0 bases, with 17 bases separating them. The CDR3 contains 15 residues. The CDR3 DNA reads as TGTGCCAGCCGGTACCCGGTGGGCGCCTCCTACGAGCAGTACTTC. Protein sequence: CASRYPVGASYEQYF.

Remarks on this clone: The junction does not match germline at one end; this may be a read error. The gene calls are TRBV5-6 and TRBJ1-2, with D uncertain. The CDR3 loop spans 15 amino acids. Germline values: CDR1 SGHDT, CDR2 YYEEEE. In DNA, the CDR3 is TGTGCCAGCAGGTTGGGGTACCAGACAAACTATGGCTACACCTTC. This encodes CASRLGYQTNYGYTF.

This chain uses TRBV27 with TRBJ2-3, with D possibly matching TRBD2 (5 bases). Per the germline V gene, CDR1 is MNHEY and CDR2 is SMNVEV (reference sequence). V gave up 5 bases and J gave up 4 bases, with 22 bases separating them. This CDR3 has 17 residues. CDR3 bases: TGTGCCAGCAGTCCCGAGGACTCCATGGGCCTTGCAGATACGCAGTATTTT. It is translated as CASSPEDSMGLADTQYF.

The CDR3 DNA is TGTGCCAGCAGCTTAGGGCTAGCGACCTACGAGCAGTACTTC. Amino acids: CASSLGLATYEQYF. The V and J genes are TRBV11-2 and TRBJ2-7, with a weak D call TRBD2 (6 bases). V lost 1 base, J lost 2 bases, and 9 bases lay in between. Germline V gives CDR1 SGHAT, CDR2 FQNNGV. The CDR3 is 14 residues long. The variable domain in full, with the rest retrieved from reference TRBV11-2 and TRBJ2-7, is EAGVAQSPRYKIIEKRQSVAFWCNPISGHATLYWYQQILGQGPKLLIQFQNNGVVDDSQLPKDRFSAERLKGVDSTLKIQPAKLEDSAVYLCASSLGLATYEQYFGPGTRLTVT.

This clone appeared once. V gene TRBV6-5 combines with J gene TRBJ2-7, with 8 bases identical to TRBD1. V trimming: 10 bases; J trimming: 0 bases; junction bases outside the gene matches: 8. CDR3 length: 14 amino acids. CDR1 MNHEY and CDR2 SVGAGI come from the germline V gene. CDR3 DNA sequence: TGTGCCACCGCCCCAACAGGGGGCTCCTACGAGCAGTACTTC. Translating it yields CATAPTGGSYEQYF.

This clone was picked up one time. The V call is TRBV5-5, the J call TRBJ2-7; D uncertain. Trimming stripped 3 bases from V and 6 bases from J, with 13 bases between. Germline V gene lookup returns CDR1 SGHKS and CDR2 YYEKEE (reference sequence). The length of the CDR3 is 13 residues. CDR3 sequence reads: CASSSGEAPEQYF. CDR3 coding DNA: TGTGCCAGCAGCTCGGGCGAAGCGCCCGAGCAGTACTTC.

The V call is TRBV28, the J call TRBJ2-7; possibly TRBD1 for D (6 bases). Germline CDR1 and CDR2: MDHEN and SYDVKM. CDR3 length: 15 amino acids. The V end lost 1 base, the J end lost 0 bases, and 10 bases lay between the germline ends. The CDR3 nucleotides read TGTGCCAGCAGTTTATCAGGACAGCGCTCCTACGAGCAGTACTTC. Encoded protein: CASSLSGQRSYEQYF.

The chain links TRBV30 to TRBJ1-5; perhaps TRBD1 as D (5 bases). This CDR3 region has 13 residues. Deletions cut 0 bases from V and 5 bases from J, with 8 bases between. In germline, CDR1 is GTSNPN, CDR2 SVGIG (reference sequence). The CDR3 spells CAWSVRGDQPQHF. The CDR3 coding sequence is TGTGCCTGGAGTGTACGGGGCGATCAGCCCCAGCATTTT.

This clone was counted between two and nine times. The rearrangement joins TRBV5-1 to TRBJ2-2; the D gene is possibly TRBD1 (5 bases). Germline V lookup: CDR1 SGHRS, CDR2 YFSETQ. Trimming removed 7 bases from V and 3 bases from J, with 7 bases in between. This CDR3 has 12 amino acids. The CDR3 DNA sequence: TGCGCCAGCGGGGCAGACACCGGGGAGCTGTTTTTT. It is translated as CASGADTGELFF.

The chain couples TRBV6-1 to TRBJ2-4; 9 positions agree with TRBD2. CDR3 size: 18 residues. After removal of 2 bases from V and 0 bases from J, the junction contained 8 bases not matched to a gene. Germline lookup yields CDR1 MNHNS and CDR2 SASEGT. In DNA, the CDR3 is TGTGCCAGCAGTGAAAAGGCTAGCGGGGAGCTAGCCAAAAACATTCAGTACTTC. It encodes CASSEKASGELAKNIQYF.

The rearrangement joins TRBV5-1 to TRBJ1-3, with D tentatively TRBD1 (5 bases). Trimming removed 4 bases at V and 0 bases at J, with 11 bases between. Germline V gives CDR1 SGHRS, CDR2 YFSETQ. The CDR3 is made up of 15 amino acids. The CDR3 loop is CASSLQGDSGNTIYF. DNA for the CDR3: TGCGCCAGCAGCCTTCAGGGAGACTCTGGAAACACCATATATTTT.

The V gene is TRBV19, the J gene TRBJ2-7; TRBD1 agrees at 9 bases. This CDR3 has 16 amino acids. V lost 5 bases and J lost 1; bases outside the gene matches: 9. The germline gives CDR1 LNHDA, CDR2 SQIVND (reference sequence). The DNA of the CDR3 is TGTGCCAGTAGTCCCTCCGGACAGGGGATATCCTACGAGCAGTACTTC. It translates to CASSPSGQGISYEQYF.

The rearrangement links TRBV27 to TRBJ2-7; D is possibly TRBD1 (6 bases). The CDR3 contains 15 residues. The germline gives CDR1 MNHEY, CDR2 SMNVEV (reference sequence). Between the trimmed V and J ends, which lost 2 bases and 3 bases, there was a span of 14 bases. CDR3 sequence reads: CASSLLPGANYEQYF. The CDR3, as DNA: TGTGCCAGCAGTTTACTCCCAGGGGCAAACTACGAGCAGTACTTC.